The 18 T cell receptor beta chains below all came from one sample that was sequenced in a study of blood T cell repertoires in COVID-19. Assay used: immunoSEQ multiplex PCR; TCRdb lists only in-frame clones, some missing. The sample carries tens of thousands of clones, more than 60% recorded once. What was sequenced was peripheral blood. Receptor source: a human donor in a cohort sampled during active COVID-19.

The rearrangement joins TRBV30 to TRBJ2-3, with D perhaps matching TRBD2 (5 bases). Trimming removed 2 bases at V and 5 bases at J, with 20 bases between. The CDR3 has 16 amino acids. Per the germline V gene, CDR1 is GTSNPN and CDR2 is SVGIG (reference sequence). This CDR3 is CAWSSLRRGPKDTQYF. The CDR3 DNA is TGTGCCTGGAGTTCCCTCAGGAGAGGGCCGAAAGATACGCAGTATTTT.

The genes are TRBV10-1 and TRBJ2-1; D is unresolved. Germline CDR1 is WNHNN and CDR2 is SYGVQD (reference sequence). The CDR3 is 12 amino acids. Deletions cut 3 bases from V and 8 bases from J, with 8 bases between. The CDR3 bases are TGCGCCAGCAGTGAATATAGTTATGAGCAGTTCTTC. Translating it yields CASSEYSYEQFF.

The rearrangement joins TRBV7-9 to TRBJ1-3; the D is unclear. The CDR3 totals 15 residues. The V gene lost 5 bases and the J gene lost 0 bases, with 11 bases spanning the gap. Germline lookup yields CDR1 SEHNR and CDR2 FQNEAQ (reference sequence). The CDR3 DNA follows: TGTGCCAGCAGCATAATGGCAAGCTCTGGAAACACCATATATTTT. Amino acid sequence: CASSIMASSGNTIYF.

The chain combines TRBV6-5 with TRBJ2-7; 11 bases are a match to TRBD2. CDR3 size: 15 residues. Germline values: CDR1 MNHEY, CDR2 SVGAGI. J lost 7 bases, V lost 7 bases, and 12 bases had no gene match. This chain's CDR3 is CASTSPLAGGKEQYF. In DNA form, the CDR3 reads TGTGCCAGCACTTCCCCCCTAGCGGGAGGAAAAGAGCAGTACTTC.

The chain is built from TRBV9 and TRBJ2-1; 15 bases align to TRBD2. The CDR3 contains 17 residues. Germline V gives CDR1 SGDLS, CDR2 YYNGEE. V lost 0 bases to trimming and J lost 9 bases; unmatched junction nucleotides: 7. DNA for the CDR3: TGTGCCAGCAGCGTAGGGGGACTAGCGGGAGGAAAGGGTGAGCAGTTCTTC. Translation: CASSVGGLAGGKGEQFF. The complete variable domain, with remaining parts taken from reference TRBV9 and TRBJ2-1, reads DSGVTQTPKHLITATGQRVTLRCSPRSGDLSVYWYQQSLDQGLQFLIQYYNGEERAKGNILERFSAQQFPDLHSELNLSSLELGDSALYFCASSVGGLAGGKGEQFFGPGTRLTVL.

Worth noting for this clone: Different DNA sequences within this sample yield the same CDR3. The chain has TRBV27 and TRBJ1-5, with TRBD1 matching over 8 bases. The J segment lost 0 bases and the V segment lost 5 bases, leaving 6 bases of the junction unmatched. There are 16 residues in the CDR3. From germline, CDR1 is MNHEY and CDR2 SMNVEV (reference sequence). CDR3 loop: CASSPLDRGSNQPQHF. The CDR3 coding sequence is TGTGCCAGCAGTCCGTTAGACAGGGGTAGCAATCAGCCCCAGCATTTT.

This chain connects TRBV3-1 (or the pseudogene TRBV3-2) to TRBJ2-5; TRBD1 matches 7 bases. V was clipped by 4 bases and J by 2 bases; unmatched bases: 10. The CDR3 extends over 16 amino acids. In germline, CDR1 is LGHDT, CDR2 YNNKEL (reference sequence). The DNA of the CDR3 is TGTGCCAGCAGCCGCCTCACCGGGACAGAGCAAGAGACCCAGTACTTC. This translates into CASSRLTGTEQETQYF.

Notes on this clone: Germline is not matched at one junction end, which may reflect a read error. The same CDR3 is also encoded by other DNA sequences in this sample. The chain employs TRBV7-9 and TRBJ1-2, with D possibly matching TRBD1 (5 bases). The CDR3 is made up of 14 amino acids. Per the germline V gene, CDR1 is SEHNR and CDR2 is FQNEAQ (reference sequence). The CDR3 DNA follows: TGTGCCAGCAGCCCCCGGGTCAGGGAGGGCGGCTACACCTTT. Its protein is CASSPRVREGGYTF. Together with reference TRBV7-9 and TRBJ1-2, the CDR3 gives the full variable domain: DTGVSQNPRHKITKRGQNVTFRCDPISEHNRLYWYRQTLGQGPEFLTYFQNEAQLEKSRLLSDRFSAERPKGSFSTLEIQRTEQGDSAMYLCASSPRVREGGYTFGSGTRLTVV.

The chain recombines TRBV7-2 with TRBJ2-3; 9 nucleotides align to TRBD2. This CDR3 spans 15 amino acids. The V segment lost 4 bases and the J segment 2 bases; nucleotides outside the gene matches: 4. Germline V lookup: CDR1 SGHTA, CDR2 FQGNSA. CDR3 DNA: TGTGCCAGCAGCTCGACTAGCGGACCCACAGATACGCAGTATTTT. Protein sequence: CASSSTSGPTDTQYF.

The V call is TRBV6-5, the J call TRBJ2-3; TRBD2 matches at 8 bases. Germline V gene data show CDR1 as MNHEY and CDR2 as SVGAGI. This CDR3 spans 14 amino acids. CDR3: CVTAGRGFAGTQYF. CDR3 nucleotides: TGTGTCACAGCCGGGAGGGGGTTCGCGGGTACGCAGTATTTT.

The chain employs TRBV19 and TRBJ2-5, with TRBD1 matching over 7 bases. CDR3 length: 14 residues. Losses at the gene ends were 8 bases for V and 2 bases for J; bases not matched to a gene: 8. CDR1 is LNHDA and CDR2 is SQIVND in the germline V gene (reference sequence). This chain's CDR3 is CASGGAGGQETQYF. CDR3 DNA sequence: TGTGCCAGTGGGGGAGCAGGGGGTCAAGAGACCCAGTACTTC.

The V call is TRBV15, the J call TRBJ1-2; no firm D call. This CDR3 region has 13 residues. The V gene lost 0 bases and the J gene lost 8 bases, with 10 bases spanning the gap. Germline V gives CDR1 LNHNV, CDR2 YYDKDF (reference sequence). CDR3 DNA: TGTGCCACCAGCAGAGATGGGCTAATAGGCTACACCTTC. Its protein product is CATSRDGLIGYTF.

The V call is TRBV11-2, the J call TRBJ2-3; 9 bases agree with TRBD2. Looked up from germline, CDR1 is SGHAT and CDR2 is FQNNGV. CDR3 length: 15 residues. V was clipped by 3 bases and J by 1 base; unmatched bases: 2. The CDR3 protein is CASSFSGRGTDTQYF. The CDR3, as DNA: TGTGCCAGCAGCTTTAGCGGGAGAGGCACAGATACGCAGTATTTT.

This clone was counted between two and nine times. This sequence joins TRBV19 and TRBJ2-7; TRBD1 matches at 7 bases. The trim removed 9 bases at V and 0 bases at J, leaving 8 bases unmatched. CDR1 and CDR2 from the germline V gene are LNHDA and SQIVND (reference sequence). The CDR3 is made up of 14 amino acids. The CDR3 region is CASHPRGSSYEQYF. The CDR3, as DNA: TGTGCCAGCCACCCCAGGGGGAGCTCCTACGAGCAGTACTTC.

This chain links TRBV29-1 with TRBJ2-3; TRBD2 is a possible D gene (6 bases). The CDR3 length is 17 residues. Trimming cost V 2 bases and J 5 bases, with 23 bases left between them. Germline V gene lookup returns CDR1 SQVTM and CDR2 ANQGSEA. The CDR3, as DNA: TGCAGCGTTGAACCCCGCGGGGCTATCGGGCGTGGAGATACGCAGTATTTT. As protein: CSVEPRGAIGRGDTQYF.

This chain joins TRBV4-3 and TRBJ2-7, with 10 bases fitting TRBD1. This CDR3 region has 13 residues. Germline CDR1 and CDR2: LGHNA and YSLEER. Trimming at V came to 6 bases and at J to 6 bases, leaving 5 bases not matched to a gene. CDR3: CASSRDRGAEQYF. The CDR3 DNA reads TGCGCCAGCAGTCGGGACAGGGGAGCCGAGCAGTACTTC.

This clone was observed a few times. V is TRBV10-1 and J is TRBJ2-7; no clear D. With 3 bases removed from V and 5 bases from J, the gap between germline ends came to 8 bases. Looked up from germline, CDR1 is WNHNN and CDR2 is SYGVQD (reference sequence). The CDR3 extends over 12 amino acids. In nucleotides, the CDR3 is TGCGCCAGCAGTGAACGGAGCGACGAGCAGTACTTC. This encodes CASSERSDEQYF.

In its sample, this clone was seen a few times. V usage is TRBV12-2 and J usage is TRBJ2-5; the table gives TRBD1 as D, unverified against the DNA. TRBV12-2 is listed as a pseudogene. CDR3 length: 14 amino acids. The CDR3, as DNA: TGTGCAAGTGGGGGACAGGCTATTAAAGAGACCCAGTACTTC. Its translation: CASGGQAIKETQYF.